The following is a TCR beta chain sequence with its context. This clone was detected a few times. The antigen this receptor binds is unknown. The input lacks base qualities; no much larger clone sits a single base away. This record comes from a study of cytomegalovirus exposure and HLA in healthy donors listed by TCRdb under 2017. Notes on the research overall: An earlier analysis of 587 of the donors reported over 250 Gb of sequence data and 117 million unique TCR beta sequences obtained from approximately 180 million T cells. Typing coverage differed by locus: A, B, C, DRB1 and DQB1 were typed in about 620-640 donors, DQA1 in about 560, DPA1 in around 610, and DPB1 in 400 to 480. An early release that covered 500 to 800 HLA-typed donors contained about 300 gigabases of sequencing data and about 93 million unique TCR sequences. The study profiled the T cell repertoires of around 700 subjects by immunosequencing and related them to cytomegalovirus serostatus. All discovery cohort repertoires had been generated using a single sequencing platform. Among the roughly 370 genotyped donors, about 83% belonged to the genetic ancestry cluster associated with self-reported Caucasian donors. In a later analysis, previously published TCR beta repertoires from 500 to 750 donors were re-analyzed and high-resolution HLA genotyping was added so that TCR occurrence patterns could be studied. The study combined high-throughput TCR immunosequencing, statistical association of individual TCRs with disease status, and machine learning to predict cytomegalovirus infection status. The study was designed to test whether signatures of past pathogen exposure could be identified by cataloging public T cell receptors. A later genetic analysis took genome-wide SNP genotypes for about 65% of the roughly 670 donors and used that subset as a discovery cohort. Donor age, sex, ethnicity and CMV serostatus were compiled together with the repertoire data. Along with the roughly 610-subject first cohort, a separate validation cohort of over a hundred different subjects was used. The later analysis used no new phenotypic data to find candidate immune exposures, relying instead on TCR beta sequences and their occurrence across donors. HLA typing included class I and class II loci at four-digit resolution. Four or five DR-DQ haplotypes were handled as single units for association and clustering because linkage in the cohort was strong. An earlier analysis of approximately 630 of the donors applied high-throughput TCR beta sequencing to assess whether each TCR beta V gene segment acted as functional or pseudogenic. Among some 410 genotyped donors of the cohort, an average of approximately 240,000 unique TCR beta nucleotide sequences were sequenced per donor, roughly 18% of them non-productive.

Library prep was done by the immunoSEQ multiplex PCR assay. For the multiplex PCR, a mixture combining 60 forward primers for TCR Vbeta segments and 13 reverse primers for TCR Jbeta segments was used. Amplification of the CDR3 region of rearranged TCR beta genes was performed with a multiplex PCR assay on genomic DNA. On the Illumina HiSeq System, the amplified TCR beta libraries were sequenced as 87-base-pair reads. Processing in the source paper ran as follows. In a later analysis, 70 million to 95 million unique TCR beta chains were counted across the 500 to 700 repertoires, and some 10 million of these chains were shared by at least two donors. Raw reads were error-corrected and collapsed into unique sequences by a nearest-neighbor algorithm in which closely related sequences were merged to remove PCR and sequencing errors. To assign V, D and J gene segments, CDR3 sequences were aligned to IMGT reference sequences. For a sequence to be retained, a match of at least six nucleotides to both a V gene segment and a J gene segment was required. A rearrangement counted as productive if the CDR3 had no stop codons and remained in frame with V and J, and every other rearrangement counted as non-productive. CDR3 was defined according to IMGT convention as the region running from the second conserved V-encoded cysteine to the conserved J-encoded phenylalanine. The earlier analysis of about 590 of the donors excluded sequences that lacked an unambiguous match to a single V gene segment. An earlier analysis of 587 of the donors classified V segments as functional when productive rearrangements were above 56.7% and as segregating when the standard deviation between donors was above 5%. A statistical classification framework was built for diagnosing cytomegalovirus status from the catalog of TCR beta chain sequences. In a later analysis, TCR nucleotide sequences were compared against IMGT/GENE-DB human TR gene sequences so that V and J genes could be assigned. In a later analysis, CDR3 sequences and most-parsimonious VDJ recombination scenarios were assigned using the TCRdist pipeline. In a later analysis, every TCR beta chain was defined by the combination of its CDR3 amino acid sequence and its V-gene family, and reads without a unique V-gene family were dropped. A later analysis removed 592 highly shared, low-generation-probability nucleotide sequences to deal with suspected cross-contamination and a sequencing artifact. In a later analysis, a clonal expansion index for each public chain was calculated from normalized within-repertoire ranks of inferred template counts. In a later analysis, generation probabilities were computed with a VDJ recombination model fitted to out-of-frame rearrangements, and the resulting probabilities were checked against IGoR. In a later analysis, hypergeometric tests were used to score TCR-TCR, TCR-HLA and TCR-CMV co-occurrence, with a repertoire-size bias correction applied to TCR pairs. A later analysis estimated false discovery rates by permuting HLA or CMV assignments 20 times. In a later analysis, co-occurring TCRs were grouped with DBSCAN, and TCRdist sequence similarity was added when clustering was performed within HLA-allele-positive subsets. Repertoires with fewer than 30,000 or more than 120,000 public chains, plus five repertoires with anomalous nucleotide sharing, were excluded from co-occurrence clustering. In TCRdb, the immuneACCESS table is reduced to in-frame sequences with V and J assigned. These tables do not hold every clone; where another copy was compared, an unresolved V gene accounts for under half, and the others remain unexplained. That table furnishes V, J and clone size, whereas the DNA furnished D and trimming. This sample holds some 150,000 clones; approximately 82% were observed only once. The ten largest clones take up more than 2.5% of the sample.

Results the study describes overall, beyond this receptor: For the cohort, immune exposure information was limited to CMV serostatus. The study listed around 160 TCR beta chains as associated with cytomegalovirus. In both the original and validation cohorts, the classifier was reported to diagnose cytomegalovirus status with high specificity and sensitivity. Because HLA typing was missing for some donors at each locus, association tests included only the typed subset. The sequencing pipeline was judged likely to have produced a cluster of highly shared sequence variants as a technical artifact. The authors suggested that the approach could potentially be extended to other disease states and immunological phenotypes. Some IMGT-functional V segments, including TRBV6-2 and TRBV6-3, could not be distinguished by the 87-base-pair reads and were therefore excluded. In a later analysis, TCR association rates were found to vary across HLA loci, with the most associated TCRs seen for DRB1 alleles and the fewest for HLA-C alleles. In an earlier analysis of approximately 590 of the donors, most TCR beta V segments appeared in productive rearrangements about 87% or about 30% of the time, broadly matching IMGT annotations. The cohort was sequenced for TCR beta chains only, and without alpha or paired-chain data the features that could be detected were limited. Because counts were too low, roughly 18 rarely observed V segments, including chromosome 9 orphons, were left out of the earlier analysis of some 600 of the donors. When HLA alleles, especially DR and DQ, strongly co-occurred, attributing TCR associations to individual alleles was difficult. According to a later genetic analysis, donors in an Asian-associated ancestry cluster had fewer N-insertions in productive TCRs than the roughly 660-donor mean. In a later analysis, most CMV-associated TCR beta chains were found to appear HLA-restricted, with HLA associations seemingly driven largely by CMV exposure. Sequencing depth was assumed to be roughly uniform across donors in the presence/absence analyses, though that assumption may not hold. While some public TCRs were present in many individuals, most TCR sequences turned up only very rarely across donors. Correlated functional status among segregating V segments might reflect linkage disequilibrium, but an unknown experimental factor could not be ruled out. V-gene and J-gene trimming of TCR beta chains was associated with a missense DCLRE1C variant in a later genetic analysis, and the association was replicated in an independent cohort. A later analysis reported that several top co-occurrence clusters appeared linked to parvovirus B19, influenza, CMV and Epstein-Barr virus. A further reported finding was that TCR beta sequences accurately predicted the HLA-A and HLA-B alleles for most subjects in the first cohort. A later analysis found that HLA-associated TCR beta chains were more clonally expanded and had lower generation probabilities than equally common non-associated chains. A later analysis associated around 16,000 TCR beta sequences with specific HLA alleles at a false discovery rate of 0.05. In vitro tests confirmed that a few of the cytomegalovirus-associated TCR beta chains recognize cytomegalovirus antigens.

In total, fewer than 750 healthy bone marrow donors made up the cohort. At the time of sampling, every cohort member was nominally healthy, though immune exposures that went unrecorded were likely present. The donor tested CMV seropositive and was one of the 289 seropositive cohort members. A peripheral blood sample was collected from each donor, and TCR beta sequencing was performed on peripheral blood mononuclear cells. The Qiagen DNeasy Blood Extraction Kit was used to extract genomic DNA from the blood cell samples. Taken from cysteine to phenylalanine, the CDR3 has 13 residues. Left in the record is the CDR3 DNA by itself, 39 bases read in frame from the first base. V is shortened by 4 bases, J by 1 base, and the region joining them spans 7 bases. CDR1 and CDR2 (MGHRA, YSYEKL) derive from the germline V gene.

Sequencing was carried out using PBMCs. The TCR originated in a man between 18 and 29 years old in good health and CMV-seropositive. The chain uses TRBV4-1 and TRBJ1-1, with the D segment identity uncertain. The DNA sequence reads TGCGCCAGCAGCCGATCGGGGAACACTGAAGCTTTCTTT. It is translated as CASSRSGNTEAFF.